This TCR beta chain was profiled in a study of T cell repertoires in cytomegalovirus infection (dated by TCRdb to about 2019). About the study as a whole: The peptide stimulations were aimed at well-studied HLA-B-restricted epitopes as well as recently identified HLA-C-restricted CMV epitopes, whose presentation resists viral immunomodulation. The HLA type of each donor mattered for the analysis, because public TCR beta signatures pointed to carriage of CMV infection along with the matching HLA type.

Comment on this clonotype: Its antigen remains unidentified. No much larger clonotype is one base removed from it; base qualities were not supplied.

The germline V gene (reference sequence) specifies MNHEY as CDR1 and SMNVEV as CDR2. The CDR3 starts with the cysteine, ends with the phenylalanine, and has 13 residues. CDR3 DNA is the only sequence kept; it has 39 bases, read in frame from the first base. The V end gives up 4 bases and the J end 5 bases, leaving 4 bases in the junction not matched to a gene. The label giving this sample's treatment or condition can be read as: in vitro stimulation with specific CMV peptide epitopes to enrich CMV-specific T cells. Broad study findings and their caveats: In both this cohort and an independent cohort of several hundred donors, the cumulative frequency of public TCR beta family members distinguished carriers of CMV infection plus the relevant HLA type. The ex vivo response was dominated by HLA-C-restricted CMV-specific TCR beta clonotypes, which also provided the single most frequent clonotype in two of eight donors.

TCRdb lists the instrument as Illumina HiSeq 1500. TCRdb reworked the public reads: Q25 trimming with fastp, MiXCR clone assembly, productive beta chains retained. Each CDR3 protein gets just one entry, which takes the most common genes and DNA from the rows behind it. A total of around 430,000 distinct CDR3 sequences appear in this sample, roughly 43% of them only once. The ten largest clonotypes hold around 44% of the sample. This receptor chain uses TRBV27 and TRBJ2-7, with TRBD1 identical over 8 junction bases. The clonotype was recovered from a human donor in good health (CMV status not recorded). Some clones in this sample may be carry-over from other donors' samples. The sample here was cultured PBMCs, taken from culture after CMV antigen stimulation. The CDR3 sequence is CASSYLTGDEQYF. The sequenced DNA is TGTGCCAGCAGTTACCTGACAGGGGACGAGCAGTACTTC.